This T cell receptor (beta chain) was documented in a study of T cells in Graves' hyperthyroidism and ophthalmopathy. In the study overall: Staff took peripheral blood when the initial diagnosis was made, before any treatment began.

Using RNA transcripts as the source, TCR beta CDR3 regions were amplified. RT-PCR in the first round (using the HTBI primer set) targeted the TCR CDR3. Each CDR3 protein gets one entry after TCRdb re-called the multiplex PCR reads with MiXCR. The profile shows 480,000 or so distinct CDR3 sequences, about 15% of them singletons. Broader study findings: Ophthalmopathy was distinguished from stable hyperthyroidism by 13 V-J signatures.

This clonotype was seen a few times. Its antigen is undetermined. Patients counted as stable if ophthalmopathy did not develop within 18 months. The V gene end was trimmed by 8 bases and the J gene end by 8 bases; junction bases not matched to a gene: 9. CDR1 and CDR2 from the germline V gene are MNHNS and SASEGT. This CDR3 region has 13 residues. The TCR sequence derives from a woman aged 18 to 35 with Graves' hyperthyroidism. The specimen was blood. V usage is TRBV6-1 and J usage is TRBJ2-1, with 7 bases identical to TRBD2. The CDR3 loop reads CASGGRPGDEQFF. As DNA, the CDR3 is TGTGCCAGCGGCGGGAGACCCGGAGATGAGCAGTTCTTC.